Following are 22 T cell receptor beta chains from one sample sequenced in a study of Ad26.COV2.S vaccination and SARS-CoV-2 variants listed by TCRdb under 2021. Libraries were built with the immunoSEQ multiplex PCR assay. In its TCRdb copy, this immuneACCESS table keeps in-frame sequences only and misses some clones. Where compared with another copy, unresolved V genes explain less than half of these, and the others have no known cause. For this sample the table gives about half a million clones, of which 70% to 90% were detected only once. The top ten constitute roughly 1.7% of the sample. The treatment or condition label here, explained by the study, means: roughly 18 received Ad26.COV2.S at low or high dose, single or two shots; several received placebo; per-sample allocation not given. For vaccine and placebo recipients, the sequenced repertoires came from samples collected on day 63 after the first injection.

The starting material was peripheral blood, obtained in a trial of Ad26.COV2.S vaccine versus placebo. The source is a person between 18 and 60 years old who received the Ad26.COV2.S COVID-19 vaccine or a placebo.

CDR3 DNA: TGTGCCAGCAGCCCCACAGGCACAGATACGCAGTATTTT. As protein: CASSPTGTDTQYF. The chain couples TRBV7-9 to TRBJ2-3; no definite D call. CDR3 size: 13 residues. V was trimmed by 5 bases and J by 1 base, leaving 7 bases between them. Germline lookup yields CDR1 SEHNR and CDR2 FQNEAQ (reference sequence).

V and J are TRBV18 and TRBJ1-6, with D possibly matching TRBD1 (5 bases). Germline V lookup: CDR1 KGHSH, CDR2 LQKENI. V shed 2 bases and J shed 5 bases, with 10 bases lying between them. CDR3 size: 15 residues. The CDR3 DNA reads as TGTGCCAGCTCACCAAGGGGAGTTGATAATTCACCCCTCCACTTT. Translation gives CASSPRGVDNSPLHF.

This chain connects TRBV11-3 to TRBJ2-1; tentatively, D is TRBD2 (5 bases). The CDR3 spans 16 residues. From germline, CDR1 is SGHNT and CDR2 YENEEA. V was clipped by 4 bases and J by 0 bases, with 13 bases between them. The CDR3 reads CASSSGLESSYNEQFF. The DNA of the CDR3 is TGTGCCAGCAGCTCAGGACTGGAGAGCTCCTACAATGAGCAGTTCTTC.

The chain has TRBV20-1 and TRBJ1-1; D ambiguous. This CDR3 is 11 amino acids long. Germline V CDR1 and CDR2: DFQATT, SNEGSKA (reference sequence). Trimming removed 0 bases at V and 6 bases at J, with 5 bases between. In DNA form, the CDR3 reads TGCAGTGCTAGAGAGGGCGCTGAAGCTTTCTTT. Amino acid sequence: CSAREGAEAFF.

The V and J genes are TRBV19 and TRBJ1-1, with a tentative D call TRBD1 (5 bases). The V and J ends lost 4 bases and 0 bases respectively, with 15 bases between them. Per the germline V gene, CDR1 is LNHDA and CDR2 is SQIVND (reference sequence). The CDR3 has 16 amino acids. DNA for the CDR3: TGTGCCAGTAGTAATATCGACGGGACCATGAACACTGAAGCTTTCTTT. It encodes CASSNIDGTMNTEAFF. Full variable domain (rest looked up from reference TRBV19 and TRBJ1-1): DGGITQSPKYLFRKEGQNVTLSCEQNLNHDAMYWYRQDPGQGLRLIYYSQIVNDFQKGDIAEGYSVSREKKESFPLTVTSAQKNPTAFYLCASSNIDGTMNTEAFFGQGTRLTVV.

The count of this clone is one. The chain is built from TRBV25-1 and TRBJ2-1, with 15 nucleotides matching TRBD2. CDR1 and CDR2 from the germline V gene are MGHDK and SYGVNS. J lost 9 bases, V lost 6 bases, and 6 bases had no gene match. This CDR3 has 15 residues. The CDR3 loop is CASSGTSGGQGEQFF. DNA of the CDR3: TGTGCCAGCAGCGGGACTAGCGGGGGGCAGGGTGAGCAGTTCTTC. Looking up the rest from reference TRBV25-1 and TRBJ2-1 gives the full variable domain: EADIYQTPRYLVIGTGKKITLECSQTMGHDKMYWYQQDPGMELHLIHYSYGVNSTEKGDLSSESTVSRIRTEHFPLTLESARPSHTSQYLCASSGTSGGQGEQFFGPGTRLTVL.

The genes are TRBV6-1 and TRBJ1-5, with a tentative D call TRBD1 (5 bases). Looked up from germline, CDR1 is MNHNS and CDR2 is SASEGT. Trimming left V 1 base short and J 9 bases short, with 7 bases between. CDR3 length: 12 amino acids. The CDR3 coding sequence is TGTGCCAGCAGTGAAGGGGGGGGGCCCCAGCATTTT. Encoded protein: CASSEGGGPQHF.

The chain employs TRBV7-8 and TRBJ2-7; D gene uncertain. Germline-derived CDR1 and CDR2 are SGHVS and FQNEAQ. This CDR3 is built from 13 residues. Trimming pared 0 bases from V and 3 bases from J, leaving 6 bases between. CDR3 region: CASSLASFYEQYF. DNA of the CDR3: TGTGCCAGCAGCTTAGCGTCCTTCTACGAGCAGTACTTC.

The chain recombines TRBV19 with TRBJ1-5; perhaps TRBD1 as D (5 bases). The CDR3 spans 17 residues. Germline V CDR1 and CDR2: LNHDA, SQIVND (reference sequence). Trimming pared 2 bases from V and 9 bases from J, leaving 23 bases between. CDR3 region: CASSIIPGTGVPGPQHF. The CDR3, as DNA: TGTGCCAGTAGTATAATACCTGGGACCGGGGTACCTGGGCCCCAGCATTTT.

The chain links TRBV4-3 to TRBJ1-5; 10 positions match TRBD1. The length of the CDR3 is 15 residues. The germline V gene has CDR1 LGHNA and CDR2 YSLEER. After removal of 3 bases from V and 4 bases from J, the junction contained 3 bases not matched to a gene. CDR3 nucleotide sequence: TGCGCCAGCAGCCAGGGGACAGGGGATAATCAGCCCCAGCATTTT. It encodes CASSQGTGDNQPQHF.

The gene calls are TRBV5-4 and TRBJ2-1; 8 bases map to TRBD2. J gave up 7 bases and V 0 bases, and 6 bases lay outside the gene matches. The CDR3 is 15 residues long. Germline lookup yields CDR1 SGHNT and CDR2 YYREEE (reference sequence). In DNA form, the CDR3 reads TGTGCCAGCAGCTTGGGGTCGGGGGGGCTGAATGAGCAGTTCTTC. This encodes CASSLGSGGLNEQFF.

J is TRBJ2-2 and V is TRBV27; 7 bases align to TRBD2. The CDR3 totals 17 residues. The ends lost 0 bases at V and 8 bases at J; junction bases unmatched: 12. The germline CDR1 and CDR2 sequences are MNHEY and SMNVEV (reference sequence). The CDR3 DNA is TGTGCCAGCAGTTTATCACCGGGGGGAGGAGGCATAGGGGAGCTGTTTTTT. It translates to CASSLSPGGGGIGELFF.

V gene TRBV6-5 combines with J gene TRBJ2-7; 7 bases are shared with TRBD1. The germline gives CDR1 MNHEY, CDR2 SVGAGI. Trimming at V came to 8 bases and at J to 3 bases, leaving 4 bases not matched to a gene. The CDR3 sequence is 12 residues long. The DNA for the CDR3 is TGTGCCAGCGAAGACAGGGACTACGAGCAGTACTTC. Its translation is CASEDRDYEQYF.

The chain employs TRBV30 and TRBJ1-1; the D is unclear. The CDR3 has 12 amino acids. Between the trimmed V and J ends, which lost 4 bases and 3 bases, there was a span of 9 bases. Germline V gives CDR1 GTSNPN, CDR2 SVGIG (reference sequence). CDR3 sequence: CAWKPEDTEAFF. CDR3 nucleotides: TGTGCCTGGAAACCAGAAGACACTGAAGCTTTCTTT.

DNA of the CDR3: TGTGCCAGTAGTATGTCCCTTTGGTACTCCTCCTACAATGAGCAGTTCTTC. It yields the protein CASSMSLWYSSYNEQFF. V usage is TRBV19 and J usage is TRBJ2-1; no clear D gene. CDR1 is LNHDA, CDR2 SQIVND, per germline (reference sequence). The CDR3 is 17 amino acids. The V gene lost 3 bases and the J gene lost 0 bases, with 15 bases spanning the gap.

This rearrangement joins TRBV18 to TRBJ2-7, with 10 bases lining up with TRBD1. The germline V gene has CDR1 KGHSH and CDR2 LQKENI. V dropped 4 bases and J dropped 6; count of bases not matched to a gene: 12. This CDR3 has 16 amino acids. In nucleotides, the CDR3 is TGTGCCAGCTCACTAAACTCCGGGACAGGGGAGTCCGAGCAGTACTTC. Protein sequence: CASSLNSGTGESEQYF.

The V and J genes are TRBV2 and TRBJ1-3; TRBD1 is a possible D gene (6 bases). Between the trimmed V and J ends, which lost 10 bases and 4 bases, there was a span of 14 bases. The CDR3 is 13 amino acids. CDR1 and CDR2 from the germline V gene are SNHLY and FYNNEI. CDR3: CATSTDRGNTIYF. The CDR3 nucleotides are TGTGCCACATCAACCGACAGGGGAAACACCATATATTTT.

The chain joins TRBV2 to TRBJ1-5, with D tentatively TRBD1 (6 bases). V shed 7 bases and J shed 12 bases, with 13 bases lying between them. The CDR3 is made up of 11 amino acids. In germline, CDR1 is SNHLY, CDR2 FYNNEI. The CDR3 nucleotides are TGTGCCAGCATGTCCTCACAGGGCCAGCATTTT. This translates into CASMSSQGQHF.

The J gene is TRBJ2-5, the V gene TRBV7-9; TRBD2 aligns across 7 bases. The CDR3 is made up of 14 amino acids. Trimming cost V 4 bases and J 5 bases; bases outside gene matches: 7. From germline, CDR1 is SEHNR and CDR2 FQNEAQ (reference sequence). The CDR3 DNA is TGTGCCAGCAGCTCGCGGACTAGTTGGGAGACCCAGTACTTC. Amino acid sequence: CASSSRTSWETQYF.

The V and J genes are TRBV29-1 and TRBJ2-2, with no clear D. Trimming pared 7 bases from V and 7 bases from J, leaving 13 bases between. The CDR3 has 12 residues. Germline CDR1 reads SQVTM; CDR2 reads ANQGSEA. CDR3 sequence (DNA): TGCAGCGCAGTTCCATTTGGCGGGGAGCTGTTTTTT. Translating gives CSAVPFGGELFF.

The chain employs TRBV5-8 and TRBJ1-4; D unresolved. V lost 9 bases, J lost 2 bases, and 8 bases lay in between. CDR1 is SGHTS and CDR2 is YDEGEE in the germline V gene. The CDR3 sequence is 12 residues long. In DNA form, the CDR3 reads TGTGCCACCACGGGTACTAATGAAAAACTGTTTTTT. The encoded protein is CATTGTNEKLFF. The complete variable domain, with remaining parts taken from reference TRBV5-8 and TRBJ1-4, reads EAGVTQSPTHLIKTRGQQATLRCSPISGHTSVYWYQQALGLGLQFLLWYDEGEERNRGNFPPRFSGRQFPNYSSELNVNALELEDSALYLCATTGTNEKLFFGSGTQLSVL.

The CDR3 region has the DNA TGTGCCAGCAGCCCCCACTCGGGACCTGGAGATACGCAGTATTTT. As protein: CASSPHSGPGDTQYF. The chain uses TRBV7-3 and TRBJ2-3, with D possibly called TRBD1 or TRBD2 (5 bases each). CDR1 is SGHTA and CDR2 is FQGTGA in the germline V gene. The CDR3 is 15 amino acids. V lost 5 bases and J 5 bases, leaving 17 bases between the germline ends.